This record covers a single T cell receptor (beta chain). Every TCR cDNA molecule bore a unique molecular identifier. TCRdb processed the 5' RACE reads anew with MiXCR; each CDR3 protein has one entry. In the table there are over 45,000 distinct CDR3 sequences, approximately 5% of which are singletons. This specimen comes from a study of spatial heterogeneity in lung cancer. Germline V CDR1 and CDR2: MDHEN, SYDVKM. This CDR3 has 15 residues. Trimming took off 6 bases at V and 0 bases at J, with 12 bases between the two ends. As for time point: sample taken at primary tumor resection. Around 68 TRACERx patients with early, untreated non-small cell lung cancer donated samples.

Material: PBMCs, obtained at surgery. The TCR comes from a male donor with early-stage non-small cell lung cancer. The rearrangement joins TRBV28 to TRBJ1-3; TRBD1 is a possible D gene (5 bases). This CDR3 reads CASSLDSFSGNTIYF. The CDR3 DNA follows: TGTGCCAGCAGCCTAGACAGTTTCTCTGGAAACACCATATATTTT.